The present T cell receptor (beta chain) was sequenced within a study of regulatory T cells in long-lasting Graves disease. From germline, CDR1 is SGHDT and CDR2 YYEEEE. Trimming cost V 0 bases and J 5 bases, with 12 bases left between them. The CDR3 length is 14 residues. Time point described: newly diagnosed GD, antithyroid drugs for less than 3 months. Extracted PBMC RNA gave rise to the TCR library. Libraries of TCR beta came from iRepertoire HTBI primers plus Arm-PCR of CDR3 regions. TCRdb ran MiXCR on the multiplex PCR reads and lists one entry per CDR3 protein. The table lists roughly 420,000 distinct CDR3 sequences, roughly 17% of them singletons. Another study also made use of these data, one on T cells in Graves' hyperthyroidism and ophthalmopathy. That investigation notes: The majority of expanded thyroid clonotypes above 0.001 also appeared in blood.

This chain connects TRBV5-6 to TRBJ2-7; D not certain. The origin of this receptor is a woman younger than 35 with Graves disease. Sequenced here: peripheral blood mononuclear cells (PBMCs), sampled at new diagnosis, from a patient treated with antithyroid drugs. The CDR3 DNA sequence: TGTGCCAGCAGCTTGGGCCAGTTTCGCCACGAGCAGTACTTC. Amino acid sequence: CASSLGQFRHEQYF.